This entry lists 18 T cell receptor beta chains sequenced from one sample in a study of cytomegalovirus exposure and HLA in healthy donors. A multiplex PCR was run with 60 Vbeta primers and 13 Jbeta primers. Sequenced by immunoSEQ multiplex PCR; TCRdb stores in-frame clones only, minus some. The data show about 140,000 clones, around 85% seen once. The material sequenced was PBMCs. The source is a woman aged 45 to 65 in good health and CMV-seropositive.

The chain uses TRBV5-4 and TRBJ1-2; 7 bases are a match to TRBD1. Germline CDR1 reads SGHNT; CDR2 reads YYREEE (reference sequence). V shed 4 bases, J shed 3 bases, and the junction held 3 bases outside the gene matches. The CDR3 sequence is 13 residues long. CDR3 nucleotides: TGTGCCAGCAGCCTGACAGGGTACTATGGCTACACCTTC. It is translated as CASSLTGYYGYTF.

This clone appeared a single time. J is TRBJ1-1 and V is TRBV4-3; D remains ambiguous. V was shortened by 0 bases and J by 3 bases, with 17 bases between the two germline ends. CDR1 is LGHNA and CDR2 is YSLEER in the germline V gene. The CDR3 has 17 residues. CDR3 sequence reads: CASSQDLREGGHTEAFF. DNA for the CDR3: TGCGCCAGCAGCCAAGATCTAAGGGAGGGAGGGCACACTGAAGCTTTCTTT.

The V gene is TRBV6-5, the J gene TRBJ2-2; D might be TRBD1 (6 bases). The CDR3 runs 13 residues. Trimming cost V 7 bases and J 7 bases, with 13 bases left between them. Germline V gives CDR1 MNHEY, CDR2 SVGAGI. The CDR3 reads CASTGTSGGELFF. The CDR3 nucleotides read TGTGCCAGCACCGGGACATCGGGCGGGGAGCTGTTTTTT.

The chain employs TRBV7-2 and TRBJ1-1; the D gene is possibly TRBD1 (5 bases). The germline V gene encodes CDR1 SGHTA and CDR2 FQGNSA. The CDR3 contains 14 residues. V shed 2 bases and J shed 8 bases, with 15 bases lying between them. DNA for the CDR3: TGTGCCAGCAGCTTAAGGGGCCAAAGGCCCGAAGCTTTCTTT. The encoded protein is CASSLRGQRPEAFF.

The rearrangement links TRBV5-1 to TRBJ2-3, with D perhaps TRBD1 (6 bases). Germline loops: CDR1 SGHRS, CDR2 YFSETQ. The CDR3 is 14 residues long. The V gene lost 4 bases and the J gene lost 5 bases, with 14 bases spanning the gap. CDR3 DNA: TGCGCCAGCAGCCCGGGACACGACATAGATACGCAGTATTTT. Translating it yields CASSPGHDIDTQYF. The full variable domain, in which reference TRBV5-1 and TRBJ2-3 provide the parts outside the CDR3, is KAGVTQTPRYLIKTRGQQVTLSCSPISGHRSVSWYQQTPGQGLQFLFEYFSETQRNKGNFPGRFSGRQFSNSRSEMNVSTLELGDSALYLCASSPGHDIDTQYFGPGTRLTVL.

The chain joins TRBV5-1 to TRBJ1-1; TRBD1 matches 8 bases. The CDR3 is made up of 15 amino acids. V lost 4 bases to trimming and J lost 6 bases; unmatched junction nucleotides: 11. CDR1 and CDR2 (germline): SGHRS, YFSETQ. The DNA of the CDR3 is TGCGCCAGCAGCACCCGGACAGGGCGAGGGGCTGAAGCTTTCTTT. Amino acids: CASSTRTGRGAEAFF.

The chain recombines TRBV18 with TRBJ1-5; possibly TRBD1 for D (5 bases). Germline CDR1 and CDR2: KGHSH and LQKENI. Deletions cut 0 bases from V and 9 bases from J, with 18 bases between. This CDR3 is built from 16 residues. The chain's CDR3 is CASSPPSAAGTGPQHF. DNA of the CDR3: TGTGCCAGCTCACCACCGTCGGCAGCGGGGACCGGGCCCCAGCATTTT.

The gene calls are TRBV9 and TRBJ1-2; 7 bases are shared with TRBD1. Germline V gene data show CDR1 as SGDLS and CDR2 as YYNGEE. V lost 2 bases to trimming and J lost 3 bases; unmatched junction nucleotides: 7. The CDR3 runs 15 residues. The CDR3 loop reads CASSVTSGGYYGYTF. DNA for the CDR3: TGTGCCAGCAGCGTTACTTCAGGGGGGTACTATGGCTACACCTTC.

This chain links TRBV9 with TRBJ2-5; D is uncertain. Germline CDR1 is SGDLS and CDR2 is YYNGEE. CDR3 size: 13 residues. V was pared by 0 bases and J by 2 bases, with 5 bases between. CDR3 in amino acids: CASSVAPQETQYF. The CDR3 bases are TGTGCCAGCAGCGTAGCCCCTCAAGAGACCCAGTACTTC.

The V and J genes are TRBV19 and TRBJ1-6; TRBD1 matches at 8 bases. V lost 4 bases and J lost 5; bases outside the gene matches: 10. Germline-derived CDR1 and CDR2 are LNHDA and SQIVND (reference sequence). The CDR3 consists of 17 residues. The CDR3 reads CASSRGGRGLDNSPLHF. The CDR3 region has the DNA TGTGCCAGTAGTAGGGGAGGCAGGGGGCTCGATAATTCACCCCTCCACTTT.

The chain recombines TRBV7-2 with TRBJ2-4, with D maybe TRBD2 (6 bases). The CDR3 contains 14 residues. Germline assignment: CDR1 SGHTA and CDR2 FQGNSA. Trimming took off 7 bases at V and 3 bases at J, with 13 bases between the two ends. CDR3 in amino acids: CASTPDGGKNIQYF. Written as DNA, the CDR3 is TGTGCCAGCACCCCGGACGGGGGCAAAAACATTCAGTACTTC.

This clone was seen once. The chain combines TRBV10-3 with TRBJ1-6; 9 bases are shared with TRBD1. CDR3 length equals 15 residues. Germline assignment: CDR1 ENHRY and CDR2 SYGVKD. V was clipped by 4 bases and J by 8 bases; unmatched bases: 6. In DNA form, the CDR3 reads TGTGCCATCAGTGGGACAGGGGCGGAGGATTCACCCCTCCACTTT. Encoded protein: CAISGTGAEDSPLHF.

The chain has TRBV28 and TRBJ2-1, with TRBD2 matching over 8 bases. The CDR3 covers 13 residues. With 7 bases clipped from V and 3 bases from J, the junction kept 2 bases outside the gene matches. The V gene's germline CDR1 is MDHEN and CDR2 SYDVKM. CDR3 region: CASTGGYYNEQFF. CDR3 nucleotide sequence: TGTGCCAGCACGGGGGGGTACTACAATGAGCAGTTCTTC.

For the CDR3, the DNA is TGTGCCAGCAGCTTGGAGGGGCGCAGCTATGGCTACACCTTC. This sequence encodes CASSLEGRSYGYTF. This chain connects TRBV5-4 to TRBJ1-2; tentatively, D is TRBD1 (5 bases). CDR1 is SGHNT and CDR2 is YYREEE in the germline V gene (reference sequence). With 0 bases removed from V and 4 bases from J, the gap between germline ends came to 10 bases. CDR3 length: 14 amino acids.

The rearrangement uses TRBV6-6 and TRBJ1-6; D not resolved. This CDR3 has 13 residues. V lost 8 bases, J lost 0 bases, and 5 bases lay in between. Germline V lookup: CDR1 MNHNY, CDR2 SVGAGI (reference sequence). The CDR3 is CASSSSYNSPLHF. The CDR3 coding sequence is TGTGCCAGCTCGAGCTCCTATAATTCACCCCTCCACTTT.

The chain joins TRBV9 to TRBJ1-4; TRBD1 aligns across 12 bases. J lost 8 bases, V lost 3 bases, and 11 bases had no gene match. The CDR3 loop spans 17 amino acids. Germline CDR1 reads SGDLS; CDR2 reads YYNGEE. As DNA, the CDR3 is TGTGCCAGCAGCGCCCTCGGGACAGGGGGCCTGGGGGAAAAACTGTTTTTT. Protein product: CASSALGTGGLGEKLFF. The variable domain in full, with the rest retrieved from reference TRBV9 and TRBJ1-4, is DSGVTQTPKHLITATGQRVTLRCSPRSGDLSVYWYQQSLDQGLQFLIQYYNGEERAKGNILERFSAQQFPDLHSELNLSSLELGDSALYFCASSALGTGGLGEKLFFGSGTQLSVL.

The chain has TRBV30 and TRBJ2-3; 11 nucleotides line up with TRBD2. Trimming cost V 0 bases and J 4 bases; bases outside gene matches: 3. Germline lookup yields CDR1 GTSNPN and CDR2 SVGIG (reference sequence). The length of the CDR3 is 15 residues. The CDR3 DNA follows: TGTGCCTGGAGTGTTAGCGGGGGGGGCTCAGATACGCAGTATTTT. Protein: CAWSVSGGGSDTQYF.

In its sample, this clone was seen once. The J gene is TRBJ2-1, the V gene TRBV29-1, with 7 bases fitting TRBD2. Germline V gene sequence: CDR1 SQVTM, CDR2 ANQGSEA. The ends lost 7 bases at V and 9 bases at J; junction bases unmatched: 9. This CDR3 has 12 residues. The CDR3 loop is CSGARGGSEQFF. The CDR3 coding sequence is TGCAGCGGGGCTCGCGGGGGTTCTGAGCAGTTCTTC.